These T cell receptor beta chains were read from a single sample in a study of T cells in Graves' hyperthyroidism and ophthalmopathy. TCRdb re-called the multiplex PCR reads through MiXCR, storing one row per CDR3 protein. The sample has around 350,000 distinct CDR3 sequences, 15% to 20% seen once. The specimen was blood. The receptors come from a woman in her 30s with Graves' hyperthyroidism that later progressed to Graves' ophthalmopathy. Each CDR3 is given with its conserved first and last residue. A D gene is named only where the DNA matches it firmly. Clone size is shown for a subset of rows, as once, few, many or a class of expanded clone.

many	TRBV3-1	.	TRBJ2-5	CASSQDRSGEETQYF	TGTGCCAGCAGCCAAGATCGGTCCGGGGAGGAGACCCAGTACTTC
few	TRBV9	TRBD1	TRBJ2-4	CASSPTGGFSKNIQYF	TGTGCCAGCAGCCCTACAGGGGGCTTTTCCAAAAACATTCAGTACTTC
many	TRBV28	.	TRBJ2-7	CASSYPSHTNYEQYF	TGTGCCAGCAGTTACCCCTCTCACACGAACTACGAGCAGTACTTC
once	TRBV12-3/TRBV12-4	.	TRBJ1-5	CASSLSVSSNQPQHF	TGTGCCAGCAGTTTATCGGTCAGTAGCAATCAGCCCCAGCATTTT
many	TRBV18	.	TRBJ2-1	CASSPPRASYNEQFF	TGTGCCAGCTCACCACCGAGGGCATCCTACAATGAGCAGTTCTTC
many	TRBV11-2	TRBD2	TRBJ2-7	CASSFGGSRYEQYF	TGTGCCAGCAGCTTCGGGGGGTCCCGCTACGAGCAGTACTTC
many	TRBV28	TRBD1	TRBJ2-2	CASSKGGWNTGELFF	TGTGCCAGCTCAAAAGGGGGCTGGAACACCGGGGAGCTGTTTTTT
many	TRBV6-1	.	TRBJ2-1	CASSRGGSSYNEQFF	TGTGCCAGCAGCCGAGGGGGGAGCTCCTACAATGAGCAGTTCTTC
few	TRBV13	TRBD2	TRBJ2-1	CASSLFSGSINEQFF	TGTGCCAGCAGCTTATTTAGCGGGAGTATCAATGAGCAGTTCTTC
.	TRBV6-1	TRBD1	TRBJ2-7	CASSPNRDRVHEQYF	TGTGCCAGCAGTCCGAACCGGGACAGGGTCCACGAGCAGTACTTC
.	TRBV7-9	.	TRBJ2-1	CASSPPGRNYNEQFF	TGTGCCAGCAGCCCTCCGGGACGGAACTACAATGAGCAGTTCTTC
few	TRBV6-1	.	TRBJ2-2	CASINQASRGELFF	TGTGCCAGCATTAATCAGGCGAGTAGAGGGGAGCTGTTTTTT
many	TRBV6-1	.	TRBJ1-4	CASRGLGEPNEKLFF	TGTGCCAGCCGTGGTTTGGGGGAACCTAATGAAAAACTGTTTTTT
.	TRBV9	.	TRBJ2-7	CASSVGGDGLSYEQYF	TGTGCCAGCAGCGTAGGCGGCGACGGGCTGTCCTACGAGCAGTACTTC
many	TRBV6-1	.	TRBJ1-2	CASMAGAPGYTF	TGTGCCAGCATGGCGGGGGCCCCTGGCTACACCTTC
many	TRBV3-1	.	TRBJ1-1	CASSQEVGGEDTEAFF	TGTGCCAGCAGCCAAGAGGTAGGAGGGGAGGACACTGAAGCTTTCTTT
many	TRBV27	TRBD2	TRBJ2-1	CASSEERGVNNEQFF	TGTGCCAGCTCCGAGGAGCGGGGGGTTAACAATGAGCAGTTCTTC
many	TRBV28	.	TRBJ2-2	CASTPGGASTGELFF	TGTGCCAGCACCCCAGGGGGGGCTAGCACCGGGGAGCTGTTTTTT
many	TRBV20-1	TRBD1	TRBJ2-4	CSARDRGQGVIQYF	TGCAGTGCTAGAGATCGGGGACAGGGGGTTATTCAGTACTTC
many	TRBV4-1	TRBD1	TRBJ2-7	CASSQASGTETYEQYF	TGCGCCAGCAGCCAAGCCTCCGGGACAGAAACATACGAGCAGTACTTC
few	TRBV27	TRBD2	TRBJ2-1	CASRPLAGSYNEQFF	TGTGCCAGCAGACCTCTAGCGGGATCCTACAATGAGCAGTTCTTC
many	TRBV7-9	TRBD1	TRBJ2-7	CASSSSGTAYEQYF	TGTGCCAGCAGCTCCTCCGGGACAGCCTACGAGCAGTACTTC
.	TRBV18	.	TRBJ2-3	CASSPLDVTDTQYF	TGTGCCAGCTCACCACTGGACGTCACAGATACGCAGTATTTT
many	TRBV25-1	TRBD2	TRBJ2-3	CASSEKSSGGTDTQYF	TGTGCCAGCAGTGAAAAGAGTAGCGGGGGCACAGATACGCAGTATTTT
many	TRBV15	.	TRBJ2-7	CATSRGLWYEQYF	TGTGCCACCAGCAGAGGGCTTTGGTACGAGCAGTACTTC
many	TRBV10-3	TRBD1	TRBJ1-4	CAISSKQGIGPTNEKLFF	TGTGCCATCAGTTCGAAACAGGGGATAGGGCCGACTAATGAAAAACTGTTTTTT
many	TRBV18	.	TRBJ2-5	CASSPLTGGTVETQYF	TGTGCCAGCTCACCACTGACTGGAGGAACCGTCGAGACCCAGTACTTC
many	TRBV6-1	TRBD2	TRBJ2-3	CASGRLAGVISDTQYF	TGTGCCAGCGGGCGACTAGCGGGAGTTATCTCAGATACGCAGTATTTT
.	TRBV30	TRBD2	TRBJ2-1	CAWSVGTSGRMGEQFF	TGTGCCTGGAGTGTAGGGACTAGCGGGAGAATGGGTGAGCAGTTCTTC
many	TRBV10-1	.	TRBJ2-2	CASSESPETGELFF	TGCGCCAGCAGTGAGTCCCCTGAAACCGGGGAGCTGTTTTTT
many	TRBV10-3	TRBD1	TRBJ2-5	CAIGQALQETQYF	TGTGCCATCGGACAGGCCTTACAAGAGACCCAGTACTTC
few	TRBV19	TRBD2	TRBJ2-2	CASSELGLAGGPNTGELFF	TGTGCCAGTAGTGAACTTGGACTAGCGGGAGGCCCAAACACCGGGGAGCTGTTTTTT
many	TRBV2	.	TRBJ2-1	CASSEATGSYNEQFF	TGTGCCAGCAGTGAAGCAACGGGCTCCTACAATGAGCAGTTCTTC
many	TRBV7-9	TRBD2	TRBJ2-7	CASSATSGYEQYF	TGTGCCAGCAGCGCGACTAGCGGCTACGAGCAGTACTTC
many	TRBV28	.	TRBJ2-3	CASSFQPVSADTQYF	TGTGCCAGCAGTTTTCAGCCCGTTAGTGCAGATACGCAGTATTTT
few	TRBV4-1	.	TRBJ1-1	CASSQKPAPGTEAFF	TGCGCCAGCAGCCAAAAGCCAGCTCCGGGGACTGAAGCTTTCTTT
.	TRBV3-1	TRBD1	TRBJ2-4	CASSLKGTGSIQYF	TGTGCCAGCAGCCTGAAAGGGACAGGGTCCATTCAGTACTTC
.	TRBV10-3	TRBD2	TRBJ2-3	CAIKSGLAGEDTQYF	TGTGCCATCAAATCGGGACTAGCGGGAGAAGATACGCAGTATTTT
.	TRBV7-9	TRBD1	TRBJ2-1	CASSFGTVRYNEQFF	TGTGCCAGCAGCTTCGGGACAGTTCGTTACAATGAGCAGTTCTTC
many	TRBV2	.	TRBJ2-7	CASSEESEQYF	TGTGCCAGCAGTGAAGAGTCCGAGCAGTACTTC
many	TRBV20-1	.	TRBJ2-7	CSAQFSGSYEQYF	TGCAGTGCGCAATTTAGCGGCTCCTACGAGCAGTACTTC
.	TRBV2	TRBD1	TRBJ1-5	CASRLTGGYSNQPQHF	TGTGCCAGCAGGCTAACAGGGGGCTATAGCAATCAGCCCCAGCATTTT